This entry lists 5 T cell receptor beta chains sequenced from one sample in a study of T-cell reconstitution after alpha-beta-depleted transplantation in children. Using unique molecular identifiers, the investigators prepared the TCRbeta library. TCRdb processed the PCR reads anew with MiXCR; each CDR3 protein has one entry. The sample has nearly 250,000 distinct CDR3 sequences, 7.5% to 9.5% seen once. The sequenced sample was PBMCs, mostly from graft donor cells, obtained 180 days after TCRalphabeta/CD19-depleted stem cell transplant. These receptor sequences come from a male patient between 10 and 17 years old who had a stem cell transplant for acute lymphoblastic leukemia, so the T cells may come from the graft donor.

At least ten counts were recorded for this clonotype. Here the CDR3 DNA reads TGTGCCAGCAGCTGTGACAGGGGGCAGGTCTACGAGCAGTACTTC. Residues: CASSCDRGQVYEQYF. The chain is built from TRBV28 and TRBJ2-7; 10 bases line up with TRBD1. CDR3 length: 15 residues. V lost 6 bases, J lost 3 bases, and 8 bases stayed unmatched. Germline V gene data show CDR1 as MDHEN and CDR2 as SYDVKM.

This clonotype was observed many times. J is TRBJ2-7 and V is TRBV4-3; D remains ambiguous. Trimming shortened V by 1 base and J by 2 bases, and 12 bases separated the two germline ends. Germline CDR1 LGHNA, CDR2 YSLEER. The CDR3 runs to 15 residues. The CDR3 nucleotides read TGCGCCAGCAGCCAAGTCAAGCAAAAAACCTACGAGCAGTACTTC. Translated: CASSQVKQKTYEQYF.

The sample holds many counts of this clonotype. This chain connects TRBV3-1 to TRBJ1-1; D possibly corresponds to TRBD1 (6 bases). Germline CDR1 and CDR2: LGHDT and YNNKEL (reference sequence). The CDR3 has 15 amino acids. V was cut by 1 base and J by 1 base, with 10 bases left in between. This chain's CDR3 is CASSQAGGPNTEAFF. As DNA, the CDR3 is TGTGCCAGCAGCCAAGCCGGGGGCCCGAACACTGAAGCTTTCTTT.

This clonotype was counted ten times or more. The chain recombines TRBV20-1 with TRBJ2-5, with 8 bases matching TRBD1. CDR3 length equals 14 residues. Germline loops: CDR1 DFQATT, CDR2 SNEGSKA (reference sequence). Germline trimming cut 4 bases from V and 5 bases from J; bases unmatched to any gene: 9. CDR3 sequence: CSATHDRGDETQYF. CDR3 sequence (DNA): TGCAGTGCTACTCACGACAGGGGAGACGAGACCCAGTACTTC.

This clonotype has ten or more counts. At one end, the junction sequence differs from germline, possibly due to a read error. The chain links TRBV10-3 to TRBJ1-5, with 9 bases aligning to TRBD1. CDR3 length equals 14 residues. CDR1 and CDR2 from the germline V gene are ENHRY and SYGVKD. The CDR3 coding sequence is TGTGCCATCAGTCCTACAGGGGGCAAACAGCCCCAGCATTTT. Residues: CAISPTGGKQPQHF.